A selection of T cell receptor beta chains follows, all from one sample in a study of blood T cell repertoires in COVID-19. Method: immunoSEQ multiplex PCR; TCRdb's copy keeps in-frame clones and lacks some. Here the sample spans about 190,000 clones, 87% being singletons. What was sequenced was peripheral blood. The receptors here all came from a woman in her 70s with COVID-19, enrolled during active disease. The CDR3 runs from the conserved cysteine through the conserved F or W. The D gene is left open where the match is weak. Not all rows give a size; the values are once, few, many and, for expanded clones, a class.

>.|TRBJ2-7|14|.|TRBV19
CASSPWGVTYEQYF
TGTGCCAGTAGCCCCTGGGGGGTTACCTACGAGCAGTACTTC
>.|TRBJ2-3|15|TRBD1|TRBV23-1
CASSQPTGATDTQYF
TGCGCCAGCAGTCAACCGACAGGGGCGACAGATACGCAGTATTTT
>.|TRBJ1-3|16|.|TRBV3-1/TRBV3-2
CASSQGVGVGRNTIYF
TGTGCCAGCAGCCAAGGAGTCGGGGTAGGCCGAAACACCATATATTTT
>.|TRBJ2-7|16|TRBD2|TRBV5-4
CASSPSRTSGNYEQYF
TGTGCCAGCAGCCCATCCCGGACTAGCGGGAATTACGAGCAGTACTTC
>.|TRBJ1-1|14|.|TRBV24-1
CATREGQTNTEAFF
TGTGCCACCAGGGAAGGACAGACGAACACTGAAGCTTTCTTT
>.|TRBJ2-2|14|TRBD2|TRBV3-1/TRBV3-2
CASTSLAGGGELFF
TGTGCCAGCACCTCACTAGCGGGAGGCGGGGAGCTGTTTTTT
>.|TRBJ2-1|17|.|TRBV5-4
CASSPSRGVSSYNEQFF
TGTGCCAGCAGCCCCTCCCGCGGGGTTAGCTCCTACAATGAGCAGTTCTTC
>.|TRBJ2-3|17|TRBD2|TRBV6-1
CVSSVRAGAVGTDTQYF
TGTGTCAGCAGTGTAAGGGCGGGAGCGGTCGGCACAGATACGCAGTATTTT
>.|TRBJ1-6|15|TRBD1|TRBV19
CASSIPGQSHSPLHF
TGTGCCAGTAGTATACCGGGACAGAGTCATTCACCCCTCCACTTT
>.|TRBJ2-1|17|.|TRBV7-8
CASSLEAGPYSYNEQFF
TGTGCCAGCAGCTTAGAGGCGGGGCCTTACTCCTACAATGAGCAGTTCTTC
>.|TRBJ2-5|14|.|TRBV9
CASSVGLGEETQYF
TGTGCCAGCAGCGTAGGCCTTGGGGAGGAGACCCAGTACTTC
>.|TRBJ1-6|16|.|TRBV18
CASSLTSGTDLTPLHF
TGTGCCAGCTCACTAACATCCGGGACTGACCTAACACCCCTCCACTTT
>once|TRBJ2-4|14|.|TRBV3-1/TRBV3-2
CATSPGVAKNIQYF
TGTGCCACCTCCCCAGGGGTGGCCAAAAACATTCAGTACTTC
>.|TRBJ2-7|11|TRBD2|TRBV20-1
CSAKLAREQYF
TGCAGTGCTAAACTAGCGCGGGAGCAGTACTTC
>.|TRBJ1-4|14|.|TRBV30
CAWSLQATNEKLFF
TGTGCCTGGAGTTTACAGGCAACTAATGAAAAACTGTTTTTT
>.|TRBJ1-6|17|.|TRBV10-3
CAISESQGGRADSPLHF
TGTGCCATCAGTGAGTCGCAGGGTGGCCGGGCGGATTCACCCCTCCACTTT
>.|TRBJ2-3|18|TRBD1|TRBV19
CASSPRQGILSSTDTQYF
TGTGCCAGTAGTCCTCGACAGGGGATCCTCTCTAGCACAGATACGCAGTATTTT
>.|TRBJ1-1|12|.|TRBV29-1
CSVRGAGKEAFF
TGCAGCGTTCGGGGGGCCGGGAAAGAAGCTTTCTTT
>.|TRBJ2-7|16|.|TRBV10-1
CASKRNWRVGSFEQYF
TGCGCCAGCAAGAGGAATTGGAGAGTCGGGTCATTTGAGCAGTACTTC
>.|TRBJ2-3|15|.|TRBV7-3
CASSLTAAKSDTQYF
TGTGCCAGCAGCTTAACAGCGGCAAAATCAGATACGCAGTATTTT
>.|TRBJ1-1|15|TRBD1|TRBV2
CASSGTGTGGTEAFF
TGTGCCAGCAGTGGAACCGGGACAGGGGGCACTGAAGCTTTCTTT
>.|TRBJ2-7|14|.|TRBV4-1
CASSPDRGGYEQYF
TGCGCCAGCAGTCCTGATAGAGGGGGATACGAGCAGTACTTC
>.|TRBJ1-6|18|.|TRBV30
CAWREHGLPGSYNSPLHF
TGTGCCTGGAGGGAACATGGCCTTCCGGGCTCCTATAATTCACCCCTCCACTTT
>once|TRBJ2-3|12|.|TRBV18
CASSPREDTQYF
TGTGCCAGCTCACCAAGGGAGGATACGCAGTATTTT
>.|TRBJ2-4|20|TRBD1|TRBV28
CASSSLTGGGVTGAKNIQYF
TGTGCCAGCAGTTCCTTGACAGGGGGCGGGGTGACCGGTGCCAAAAACATTCAGTACTTC
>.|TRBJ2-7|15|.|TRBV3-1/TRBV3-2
CASSQVSTSSYEQYF
TGTGCCAGCAGCCAAGTTTCCACGAGCTCCTACGAGCAGTACTTC
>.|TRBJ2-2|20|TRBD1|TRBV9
CASSPRQGRPTSANTGELFF
TGTGCCAGCAGCCCACGACAGGGGCGCCCAACTTCGGCGAACACCGGGGAGCTGTTTTTT
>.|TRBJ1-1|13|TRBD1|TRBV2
CASTLDREGKAFF
TGTGCCAGCACCCTAGACAGGGAAGGGAAAGCTTTCTTT
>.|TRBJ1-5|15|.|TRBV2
CASSGGQTSNQPQHF
TGTGCCAGCAGTGGTGGACAGACAAGCAATCAGCCCCAGCATTTT
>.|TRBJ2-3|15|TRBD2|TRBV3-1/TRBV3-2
CASSQAGGPRDTQYF
TGTGCCAGCAGCCAGGCGGGAGGGCCTCGGGATACGCAGTATTTT
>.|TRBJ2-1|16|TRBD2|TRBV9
CASSVELAGPYNEQFF
TGTGCCAGCAGCGTAGAACTAGCGGGGCCCTACAATGAGCAGTTCTTC
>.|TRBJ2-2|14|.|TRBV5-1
CASMGGEGTGELFF
TGCGCCAGCATGGGGGGAGAAGGCACCGGGGAGCTGTTTTTT
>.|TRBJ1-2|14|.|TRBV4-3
CASSHVQGLGGYTF
TGCGCCAGCAGCCATGTCCAGGGGTTAGGAGGCTACACCTTC
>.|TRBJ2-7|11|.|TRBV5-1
CASSAKYEQYF
TGCGCCAGCAGCGCTAAGTACGAGCAGTACTTC
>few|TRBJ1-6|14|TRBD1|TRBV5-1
CASSLGQGNSPLHF
TGCGCCAGCAGCTTGGGACAGGGTAATTCACCCCTCCACTTT
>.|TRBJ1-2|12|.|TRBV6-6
CASSKGGDGYTF
TGTGCCAGCAGTAAAGGGGGGGATGGCTACACCTTC
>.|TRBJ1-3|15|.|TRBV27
CASSELPGGGNTIYF
TGTGCCAGCAGTGAACTGCCCGGAGGTGGAAACACCATATATTTT
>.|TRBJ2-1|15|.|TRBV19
CASKMMATVSNEQFF
TGTGCCAGTAAAATGATGGCGACAGTGTCCAATGAGCAGTTCTTC
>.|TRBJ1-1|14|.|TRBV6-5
CASIRQQMNTEAFF
TGTGCCAGCATAAGACAGCAAATGAACACTGAAGCTTTCTTT
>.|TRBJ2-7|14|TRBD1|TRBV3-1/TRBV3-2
CASKSQGVFYEQYF
TGTGCCAGCAAATCACAGGGGGTCTTTTACGAGCAGTACTTC
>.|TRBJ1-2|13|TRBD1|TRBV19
CASSMNRDSGYTF
TGTGCCAGTAGTATGAACCGGGACAGCGGCTACACCTTC
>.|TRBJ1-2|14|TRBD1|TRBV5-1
CASSLEQGAQGYTF
TGCGCCAGCAGCTTGGAACAGGGGGCGCAAGGCTACACCTTC
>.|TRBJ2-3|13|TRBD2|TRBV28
CASSPSSGDTQYF
TGTGCCAGCAGCCCCTCTAGCGGGGATACGCAGTATTTT
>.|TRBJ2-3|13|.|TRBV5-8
CASSLVSADTQYF
TGTGCCAGCAGCTTGGTTTCGGCAGATACGCAGTATTTT
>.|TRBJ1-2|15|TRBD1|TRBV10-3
CATRQGAETNYGYTF
TGTGCCACAAGACAGGGGGCTGAAACCAACTATGGCTACACCTTC
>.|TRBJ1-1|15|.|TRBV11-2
CASSLGSGWDTEAFF
TGTGCCAGCAGCTTAGGATCAGGGTGGGACACTGAAGCTTTCTTT
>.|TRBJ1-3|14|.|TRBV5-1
CASSLDSSGNTIYF
TGCGCCAGCAGCTTGGATAGCTCTGGAAACACCATATATTTT
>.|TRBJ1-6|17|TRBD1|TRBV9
CASSPGQPLIYNSPLHF
TGTGCCAGCAGCCCGGGACAGCCCCTTATTTATAATTCACCCCTCCACTTT
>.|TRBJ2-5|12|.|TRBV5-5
CASSRIAGTQYF
TGTGCCAGCAGCCGGATTGCAGGGACCCAGTACTTC
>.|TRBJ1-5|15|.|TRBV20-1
CSASLTAGSNQPQHF
TGCAGTGCTAGTCTTACGGCAGGCAGCAATCAGCCCCAGCATTTT
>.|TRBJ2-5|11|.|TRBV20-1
CSARNRETQYF
TGCAGTGCTAGGAACAGAGAGACCCAGTACTTC
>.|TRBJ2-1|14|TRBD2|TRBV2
CASSERELNNEQFF
TGTGCCAGCAGTGAGCGGGAGCTTAACAATGAGCAGTTCTTC
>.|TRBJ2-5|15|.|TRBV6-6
CASSYSHGGWETQYF
TGTGCCAGCAGTTACTCGCACGGGGGATGGGAGACCCAGTACTTC
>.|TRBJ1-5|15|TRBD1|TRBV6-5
CASRLQGALNQPQHF
TGTGCCAGCAGGTTACAGGGGGCGTTGAATCAGCCCCAGCATTTT
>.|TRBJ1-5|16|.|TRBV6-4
CASSDSGGIRHQPQHF
TGTGCCAGCAGTGACTCGGGAGGTATCAGACATCAGCCCCAGCATTTT
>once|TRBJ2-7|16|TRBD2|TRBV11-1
CASSSLGLAGAYEQYF
TGTGCCAGCAGCTCTCTGGGACTAGCGGGAGCCTACGAGCAGTACTTC
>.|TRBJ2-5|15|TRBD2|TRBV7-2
CASSLAAGVGGTQYF
TGTGCCAGCAGCTTAGCAGCGGGAGTAGGTGGGACCCAGTACTTC